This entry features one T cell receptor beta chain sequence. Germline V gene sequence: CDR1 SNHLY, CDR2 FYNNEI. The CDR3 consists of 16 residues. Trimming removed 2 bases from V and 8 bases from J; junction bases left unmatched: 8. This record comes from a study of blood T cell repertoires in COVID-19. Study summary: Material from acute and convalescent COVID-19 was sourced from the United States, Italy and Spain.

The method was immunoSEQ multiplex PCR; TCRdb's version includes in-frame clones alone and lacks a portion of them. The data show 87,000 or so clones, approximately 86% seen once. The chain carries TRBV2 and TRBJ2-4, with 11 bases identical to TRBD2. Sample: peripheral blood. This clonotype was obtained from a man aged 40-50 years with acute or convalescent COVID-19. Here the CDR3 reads CASSEKTSGGRDIQYF. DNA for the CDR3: TGTGCCAGCAGTGAAAAAACTAGCGGGGGTAGAGACATTCAGTACTTC.